The entry below gives a single TCR beta chain sequence along with its context. Its antigen remains unidentified. This entry is derived from a study of T cell responses to AZD1222 COVID-19 vaccine. Whole-study context: Pooling was applied to second doses at about 4 or about 12 weeks. The study's findings and limits: Donors in the cohort were predominantly white British and more often female, and clonal diversity was possibly underestimated. Spike was spanned by vaccine-associated CD4 TCRs, with dominance at 160-218 and 743-854.

Germline lookup yields CDR1 LGHDT and CDR2 YNNKEL (reference sequence). This CDR3 contains 15 residues. Trimming cost V 0 bases and J 3 bases, with 9 bases left between them. Produced via immunoSEQ multiplex PCR; TCRdb's table is partial and in-frame only. Counted here are approximately 200,000 clones, 80% to 90% occurring once; the ten biggest clones make up approximately 7.7%. Sequencing was performed on peripheral blood, taken on day 0 of AZD1222 vaccination. The rearrangement links TRBV3-1 (or the pseudogene TRBV3-2) to TRBJ1-5; D may be TRBD1 (5 bases). This TCR was recovered from an adult in good health. The chain's CDR3 is CASSQDKGANQPQHF. In nucleotides, the CDR3 is TGTGCCAGCAGCCAAGATAAAGGGGCCAATCAGCCCCAGCATTTT.